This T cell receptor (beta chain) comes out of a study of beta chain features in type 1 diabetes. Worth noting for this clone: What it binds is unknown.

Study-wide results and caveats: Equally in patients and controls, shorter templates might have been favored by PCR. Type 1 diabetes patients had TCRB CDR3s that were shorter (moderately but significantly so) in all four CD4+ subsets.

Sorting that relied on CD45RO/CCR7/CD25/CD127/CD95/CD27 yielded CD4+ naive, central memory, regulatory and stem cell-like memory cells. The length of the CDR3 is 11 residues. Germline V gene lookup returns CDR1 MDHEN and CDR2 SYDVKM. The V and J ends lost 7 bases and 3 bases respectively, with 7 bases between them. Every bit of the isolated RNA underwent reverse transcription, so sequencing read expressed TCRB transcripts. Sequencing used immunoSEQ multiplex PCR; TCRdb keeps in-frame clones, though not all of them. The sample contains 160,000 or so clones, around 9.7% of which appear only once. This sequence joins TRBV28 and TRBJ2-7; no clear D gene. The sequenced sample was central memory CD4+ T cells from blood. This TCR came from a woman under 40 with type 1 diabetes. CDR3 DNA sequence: TGTGCCAGCAACCGCGACTACGAGCAGTACTTC. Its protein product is CASNRDYEQYF. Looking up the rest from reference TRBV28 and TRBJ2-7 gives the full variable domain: DVKVTQSSRYLVKRTGEKVFLECVQDMDHENMFWYRQDPGLGLRLIYFSYDVKMKEKGDIPEGYSVSREKKERFSLILESASTNQTSMYLCASNRDYEQYFGPGTRLTVT.